The rows below give T cell receptor beta chains drawn from one sample of a study of shared clonotypes between healthy human individuals. The data were produced by immunoSEQ multiplex PCR, yet TCRdb's version contains in-frame clones alone and is incomplete. There are about 2 million clones in the sample; roughly 95% occur only once, and 0.85% to 1.3% lies in the top ten. Sequencing was performed on naive CD8+ T cells sorted from blood. These TCRs come from a man aged 18 to 29 in good health. CDR3s include the opening cysteine and the closing phenylalanine or tryptophan. D genes are given only for firm matches. Size tells how often a clone was seen (once, few, many) or the class of an expanded clone, and some rows leave it out.

j_call | d_call | clone_size | v_call | cdr3_nt | cdr3_aa
TRBJ2-7 | NA | NA | TRBV21-1 | TGTGCCAGCAGCAAAGGACGAGACGAGCAGTACTTC | CASSKGRDEQYF
TRBJ2-3 | NA | NA | TRBV7-9 | TGTGCCAGCAGCTTTCTCCGGGACAGCACAGATACGCAGTATTTT | CASSFLRDSTDTQYF
TRBJ2-1 | TRBD2 | NA | TRBV10-3 | TGTGCCATCAGTGATGTCGGGCGGGAGAGGGACAATGAGCAGTTCTTC | CAISDVGRERDNEQFF
TRBJ2-3 | TRBD2 | NA | TRBV27 | TGTGCCAGCAGTCCCAAACTAGCGGGGATGGGAGATACGCAGTATTTT | CASSPKLAGMGDTQYF
TRBJ2-5 | TRBD1 | NA | TRBV5-6 | TGTGCCAGCAGCGCTACGAGGACAGGGCTTCCGTACCAAGAGACCCAGTACTTC | CASSATRTGLPYQETQYF
TRBJ1-4 | TRBD1 | NA | TRBV4-3 | TGCGCCAGCAGCCAAGTTTATGACAGGGGAAATGAAAAACTGTTTTTT | CASSQVYDRGNEKLFF
TRBJ2-1 | NA | NA | TRBV27 | TGTGCCAGCAGCCTCAACTCCTACAATGAGCAGTTCTTC | CASSLNSYNEQFF
TRBJ2-7 | NA | NA | TRBV29-1 | TGCAGCGTTGATTTGGGGTTGTCCTACGAGCAGTACTTC | CSVDLGLSYEQYF
TRBJ2-7 | NA | few | TRBV4-1 | TGCGCCAGCAGCCAAGAGCAGGGGTTAGAGCAGTACTTC | CASSQEQGLEQYF
TRBJ2-7 | NA | NA | TRBV9 | TGTGCCAGCGTTATCCCGGGACCCCCCTACGAGCAGTACTTC | CASVIPGPPYEQYF
TRBJ1-1 | TRBD1 | few | TRBV29-1 | TGCAGCGTTGGAGACACAGGGGATGTGAACACTGAAGCTTTCTTT | CSVGDTGDVNTEAFF
TRBJ2-1 | TRBD1 | NA | TRBV27 | TGTGCCAGCAGTTTATCGATCGGGGCAGGGGGCTTAGATGAGCAGTTCTTC | CASSLSIGAGGLDEQFF
TRBJ2-3 | NA | few | TRBV10-3 | TGTGCCATCAGGGAGGGGGGCACAGATACGCAGTATTTT | CAIREGGTDTQYF
TRBJ2-3 | NA | NA | TRBV7-9 | TGTGCCAGCAGCGCACCCGCGGCCCCGGATACGCAGTATTTT | CASSAPAAPDTQYF
TRBJ1-2 | NA | NA | TRBV9 | TGTGCCAGCAGCGACCTCAGGGTTCGGGGAAATGGCTACACCTTC | CASSDLRVRGNGYTF
TRBJ2-7 | TRBD1 | NA | TRBV28 | TGTGCCAGCAGTTTACGAAGGGCGTGGGGACAGGGGGGAGGCGAGCAGTACTTC | CASSLRRAWGQGGGEQYF
TRBJ2-7 | TRBD2 | NA | TRBV6-1 | TGTGCCAGCAATGACGCTGGACTAGCGGGGCTCTTCTACGAGCAGTACTTC | CASNDAGLAGLFYEQYF
TRBJ2-5 | TRBD2 | NA | TRBV5-1 | TGCGCCAGCAGCTTGTTGCGCGGGGGACCGACCCAGTACTTC | CASSLLRGGPTQYF
TRBJ1-2 | NA | NA | TRBV6-5 | TGTGCCAGCAGTTACTCGCAGGTTAATGGCTACACCTTC | CASSYSQVNGYTF
TRBJ2-3 | NA | NA | TRBV19 | TGTGCCAGTACGGCCCGGGACCGCGGGCCAGATACGCAGTATTTT | CASTARDRGPDTQYF
TRBJ2-7 | TRBD2 | NA | TRBV2 | TGTGCCAGCAGTTTAGCGGGATCGGGCTACGAGCAGTACTTC | CASSLAGSGYEQYF
TRBJ2-5 | TRBD2 | NA | TRBV27 | TGTGCCAGCAGTGCCGGACTAGCGGGGGTGGAGACCCAGTACTTC | CASSAGLAGVETQYF
TRBJ2-5 | NA | NA | TRBV30 | TGTGCCTGGGAGGGAGAGACCCAGTACTTC | CAWEGETQYF
TRBJ2-3 | NA | NA | TRBV27 | TGTGCCAGCAGTTTAGACGGCACAGATACGCAGTATTTT | CASSLDGTDTQYF
TRBJ1-1 | NA | NA | TRBV28 | TGTGCCAGCCGGGAGGGCCCTGAAGCTTTCTTT | CASREGPEAFF